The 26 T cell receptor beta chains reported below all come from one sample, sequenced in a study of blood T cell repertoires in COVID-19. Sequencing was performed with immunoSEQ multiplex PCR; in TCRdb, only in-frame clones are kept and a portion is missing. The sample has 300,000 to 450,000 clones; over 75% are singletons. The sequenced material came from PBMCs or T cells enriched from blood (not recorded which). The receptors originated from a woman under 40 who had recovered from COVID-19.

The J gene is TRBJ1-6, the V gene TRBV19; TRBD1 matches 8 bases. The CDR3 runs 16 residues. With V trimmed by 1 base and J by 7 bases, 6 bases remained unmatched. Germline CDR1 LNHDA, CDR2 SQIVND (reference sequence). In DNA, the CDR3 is TGTGCCAGTAGTATAGCTAATAACAGGGGGAATTCACCCCTCCACTTT. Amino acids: CASSIANNRGNSPLHF.

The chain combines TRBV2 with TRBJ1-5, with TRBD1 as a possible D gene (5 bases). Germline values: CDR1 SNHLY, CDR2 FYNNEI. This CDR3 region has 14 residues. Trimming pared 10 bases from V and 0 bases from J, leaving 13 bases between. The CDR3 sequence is CATQSDSSNQPQHF. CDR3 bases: TGTGCCACCCAAAGTGACAGTAGCAATCAGCCCCAGCATTTT.

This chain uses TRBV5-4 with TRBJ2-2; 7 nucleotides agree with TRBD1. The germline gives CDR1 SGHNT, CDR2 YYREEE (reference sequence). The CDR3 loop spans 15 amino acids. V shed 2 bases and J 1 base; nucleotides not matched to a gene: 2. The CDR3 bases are TGTGCCAGCAGCTTTCGGGACAGGAACACCGGGGAGCTGTTTTTT. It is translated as CASSFRDRNTGELFF.

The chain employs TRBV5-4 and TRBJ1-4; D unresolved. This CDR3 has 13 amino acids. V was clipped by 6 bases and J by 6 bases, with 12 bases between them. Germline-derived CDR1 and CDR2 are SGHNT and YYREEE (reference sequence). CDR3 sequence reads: CASTLPGDEKLFF. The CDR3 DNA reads TGTGCCAGCACCCTTCCCGGAGATGAAAAACTGTTTTTT.

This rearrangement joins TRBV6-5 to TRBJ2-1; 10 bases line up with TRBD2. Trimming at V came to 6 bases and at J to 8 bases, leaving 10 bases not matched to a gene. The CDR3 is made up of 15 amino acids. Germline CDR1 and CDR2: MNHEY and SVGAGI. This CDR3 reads CASRPAGGPNYEQFF. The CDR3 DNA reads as TGTGCCAGCAGACCAGCGGGGGGGCCTAACTATGAGCAGTTCTTC.

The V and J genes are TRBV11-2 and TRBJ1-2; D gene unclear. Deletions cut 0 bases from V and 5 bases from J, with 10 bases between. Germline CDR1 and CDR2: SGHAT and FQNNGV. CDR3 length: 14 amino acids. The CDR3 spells CASSLDREYYGYTF. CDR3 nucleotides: TGTGCCAGCAGCTTAGATCGAGAGTATTATGGCTACACCTTC.

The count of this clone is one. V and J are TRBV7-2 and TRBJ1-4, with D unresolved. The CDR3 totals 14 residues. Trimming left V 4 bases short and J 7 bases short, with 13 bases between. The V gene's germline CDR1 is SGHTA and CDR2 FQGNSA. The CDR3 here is CASSSLPRGEKLFF. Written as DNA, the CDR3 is TGTGCCAGCAGCTCTCTCCCGCGGGGTGAAAAACTGTTTTTT.

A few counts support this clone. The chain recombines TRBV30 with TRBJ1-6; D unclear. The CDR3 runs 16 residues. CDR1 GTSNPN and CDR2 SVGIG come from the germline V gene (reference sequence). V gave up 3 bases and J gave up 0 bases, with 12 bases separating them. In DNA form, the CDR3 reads TGTGCCTGGAGCCGAGACCGGAGCTCCTATAATTCACCCCTCCACTTT. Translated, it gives CAWSRDRSSYNSPLHF.

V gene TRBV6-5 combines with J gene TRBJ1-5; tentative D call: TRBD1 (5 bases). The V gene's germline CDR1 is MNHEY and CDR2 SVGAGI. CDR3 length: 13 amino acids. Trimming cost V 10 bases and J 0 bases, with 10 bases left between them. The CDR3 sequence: CAIRDFSNQPQHF. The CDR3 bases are TGTGCCATCCGGGACTTTAGCAATCAGCCCCAGCATTTT.

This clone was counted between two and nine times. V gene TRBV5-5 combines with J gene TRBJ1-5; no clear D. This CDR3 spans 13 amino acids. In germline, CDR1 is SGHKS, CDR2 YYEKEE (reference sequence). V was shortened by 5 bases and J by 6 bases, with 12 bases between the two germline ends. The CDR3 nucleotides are TGTGCCAGCAGACCCAGTCTGTCTCAGCCCCAGCATTTT. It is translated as CASRPSLSQPQHF.

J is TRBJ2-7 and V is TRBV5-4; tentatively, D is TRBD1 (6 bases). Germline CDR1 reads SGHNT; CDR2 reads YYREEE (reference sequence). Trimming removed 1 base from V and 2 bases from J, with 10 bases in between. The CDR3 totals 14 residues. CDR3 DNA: TGTGCCAGCAGCTTGAATACAGGGCCCTACGAGCAGTACTTC. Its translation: CASSLNTGPYEQYF. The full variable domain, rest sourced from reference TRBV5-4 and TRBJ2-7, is ETGVTQSPTHLIKTRGQQVTLRCSSQSGHNTVSWYQQALGQGPQFIFQYYREEENGRGNFPPRFSGLQFPNYSSELNVNALELDDSALYLCASSLNTGPYEQYFGPGTRLTVT.

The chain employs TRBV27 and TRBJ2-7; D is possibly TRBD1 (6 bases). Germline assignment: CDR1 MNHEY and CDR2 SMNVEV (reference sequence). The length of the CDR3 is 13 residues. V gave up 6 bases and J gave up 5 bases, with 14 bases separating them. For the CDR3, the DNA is TGTGCCAGCAGGAAACAGGGAGAGGACGAGCAGTACTTC. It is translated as CASRKQGEDEQYF.

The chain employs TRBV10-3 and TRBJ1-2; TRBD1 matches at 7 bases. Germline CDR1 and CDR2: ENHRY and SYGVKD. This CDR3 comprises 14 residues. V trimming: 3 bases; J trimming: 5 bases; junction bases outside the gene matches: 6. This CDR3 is CAISDLTGIYGYTF. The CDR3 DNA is TGTGCCATCAGTGATCTGACAGGGATTTATGGCTACACCTTC.

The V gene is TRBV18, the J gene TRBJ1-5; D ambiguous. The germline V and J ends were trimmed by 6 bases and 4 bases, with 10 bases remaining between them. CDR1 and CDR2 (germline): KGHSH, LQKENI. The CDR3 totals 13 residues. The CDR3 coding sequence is TGTGCCAGCTCCACGAATAGTAATCAGCCCCAGCATTTT. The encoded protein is CASSTNSNQPQHF.

The CDR3 region has the DNA TGTGCCATCAGTGAGCGGGGGGACAATGAGCAGTTCTTC. Translating it yields CAISERGDNEQFF. The rearrangement uses TRBV10-3 and TRBJ2-1; 7 bases agree with TRBD2. V lost 2 bases to trimming and J lost 5 bases; unmatched junction nucleotides: 0. CDR3 length: 13 residues. Germline V gene lookup returns CDR1 ENHRY and CDR2 SYGVKD.

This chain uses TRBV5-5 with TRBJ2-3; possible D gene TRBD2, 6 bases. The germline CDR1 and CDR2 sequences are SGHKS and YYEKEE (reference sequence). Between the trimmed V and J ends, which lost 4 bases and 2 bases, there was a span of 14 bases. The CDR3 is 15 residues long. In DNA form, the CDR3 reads TGTGCCAGCAGCCCGGAGGGAATACCCACAGATACGCAGTATTTT. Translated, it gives CASSPEGIPTDTQYF.

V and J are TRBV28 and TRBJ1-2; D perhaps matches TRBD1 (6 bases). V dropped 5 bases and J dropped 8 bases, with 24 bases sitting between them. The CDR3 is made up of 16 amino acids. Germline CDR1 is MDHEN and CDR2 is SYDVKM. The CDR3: CASSQGGGPGVMGYTF. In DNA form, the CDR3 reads TGTGCCAGCAGTCAAGGGGGTGGGCCCGGTGTGATGGGCTACACCTTC.

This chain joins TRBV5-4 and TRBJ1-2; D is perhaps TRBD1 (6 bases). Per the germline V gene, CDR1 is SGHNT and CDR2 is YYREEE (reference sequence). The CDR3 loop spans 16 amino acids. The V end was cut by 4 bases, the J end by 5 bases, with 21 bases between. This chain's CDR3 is CASSEDSRGLVYGYTF. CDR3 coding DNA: TGTGCCAGCAGCGAAGACAGCAGGGGACTAGTATATGGCTACACCTTC.

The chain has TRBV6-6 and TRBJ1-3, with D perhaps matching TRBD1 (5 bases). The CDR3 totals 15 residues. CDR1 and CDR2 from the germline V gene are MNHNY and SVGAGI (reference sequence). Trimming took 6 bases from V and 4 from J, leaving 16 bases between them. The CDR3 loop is CASSELAGGGNTIYF. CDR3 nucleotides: TGTGCCAGCAGCGAGTTGGCGGGGGGAGGAAACACCATATATTTT.

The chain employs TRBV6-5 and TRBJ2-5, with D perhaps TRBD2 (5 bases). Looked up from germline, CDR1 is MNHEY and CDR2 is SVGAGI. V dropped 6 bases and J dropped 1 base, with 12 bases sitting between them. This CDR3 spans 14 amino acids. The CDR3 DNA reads TGTGCCAGCAGGGCCTCTGGGAGCCAAGAGACCCAGTACTTC. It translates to CASRASGSQETQYF.

In nucleotides, the CDR3 is TGTGCCAGCAGTAAGGACAGCTTCTATGGCTACACCTTC. Its protein product is CASSKDSFYGYTF. V gene TRBV6-5 combines with J gene TRBJ1-2; D might be TRBD1 (6 bases). There are 13 residues in the CDR3. V gave up 5 bases and J gave up 4 bases, with 11 bases separating them. From germline, CDR1 is MNHEY and CDR2 SVGAGI.

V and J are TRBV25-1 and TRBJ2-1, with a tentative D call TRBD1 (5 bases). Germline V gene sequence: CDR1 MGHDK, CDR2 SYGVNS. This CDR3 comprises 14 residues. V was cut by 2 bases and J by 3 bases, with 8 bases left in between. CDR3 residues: CASSEEQGYNEQFF. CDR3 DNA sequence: TGTGCCAGCAGTGAAGAGCAGGGCTACAATGAGCAGTTCTTC.

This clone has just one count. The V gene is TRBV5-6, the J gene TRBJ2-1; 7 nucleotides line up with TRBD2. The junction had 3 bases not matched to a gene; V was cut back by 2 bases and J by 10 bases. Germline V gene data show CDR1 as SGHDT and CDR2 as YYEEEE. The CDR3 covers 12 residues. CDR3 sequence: CASSLAGGEQFF. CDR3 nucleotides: TGTGCCAGCAGCTTAGCCGGGGGGGAGCAGTTCTTC.

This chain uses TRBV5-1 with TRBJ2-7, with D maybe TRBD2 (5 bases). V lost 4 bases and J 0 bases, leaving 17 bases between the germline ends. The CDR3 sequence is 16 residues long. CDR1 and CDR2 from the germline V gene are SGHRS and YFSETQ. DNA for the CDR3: TGCGCCAGCAGCGCCCGTGGTGAAGGGAGCTCCTACGAGCAGTACTTC. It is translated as CASSARGEGSSYEQYF. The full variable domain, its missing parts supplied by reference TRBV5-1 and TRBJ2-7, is KAGVTQTPRYLIKTRGQQVTLSCSPISGHRSVSWYQQTPGQGLQFLFEYFSETQRNKGNFPGRFSGRQFSNSRSEMNVSTLELGDSALYLCASSARGEGSSYEQYFGPGTRLTVT.

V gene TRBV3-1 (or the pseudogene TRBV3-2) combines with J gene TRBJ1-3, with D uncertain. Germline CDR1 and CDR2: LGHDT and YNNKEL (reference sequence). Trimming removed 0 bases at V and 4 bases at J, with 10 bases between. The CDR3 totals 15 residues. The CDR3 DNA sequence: TGTGCCAGCAGCCAAGATTCACACCCAGGAAACACCATATATTTT. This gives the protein CASSQDSHPGNTIYF.

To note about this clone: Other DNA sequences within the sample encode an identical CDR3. In DNA, the CDR3 is TGTGCCAGTAGCCAGCCGGGACAGGGGTATGGCTACACCTTC. Translating it yields CASSQPGQGYGYTF. V gene TRBV19 combines with J gene TRBJ1-2; 10 nucleotides align to TRBD1. The germline gives CDR1 LNHDA, CDR2 SQIVND (reference sequence). This CDR3 spans 14 amino acids. After removal of 6 bases from V and 5 bases from J, the junction contained 6 bases not matched to a gene. Combining the CDR3 with reference TRBV19 and TRBJ1-2 gives the whole variable domain DGGITQSPKYLFRKEGQNVTLSCEQNLNHDAMYWYRQDPGQGLRLIYYSQIVNDFQKGDIAEGYSVSREKKESFPLTVTSAQKNPTAFYLCASSQPGQGYGYTFGSGTRLTVV.